The 5 T cell receptor beta chains presented below share a single source sample, sequenced in a study of T cells after yellow fever vaccination. One entry per CDR3 protein results from TCRdb running MiXCR on the 5' RACE reads. The sample includes 100,000 to 150,000 distinct CDR3 sequences, around 9.8% of them seen just once. Sequenced here: CD8+ T cells sorted from PBMCs, sampled on the day of the yellow fever booster vaccination. These receptors all come from a man younger than 30 who received the YFV17D yellow fever vaccine.

This clonotype has a handful of counts. This chain joins TRBV12-3 or TRBV12-4 and TRBJ2-7, with 12 bases matching TRBD2. V lost 3 bases to trimming and J lost 4 bases; unmatched junction nucleotides: 1. The length of the CDR3 is 14 residues. The CDR3 reads CASSFGTSGYEQYV. CDR3 bases: TGTGCCAGCAGTTTCGGGACTAGCGGGTACGAGCAGTACGTC.

V and J are TRBV7-2 and TRBJ2-5, with TRBD2 matching 9 bases. CDR1 and CDR2 (germline): SGHTA, FQGNSA. The CDR3 has 14 residues. With 3 bases clipped from V and 4 bases from J, the junction kept 3 bases outside the gene matches. Here the CDR3 DNA reads TGTGCCAGCAGCTTGGGGACTAGCCGAGAGACCCAGTACTTC. This codes for CASSLGTSRETQYF.

This clonotype showed up just a few times. The V gene is TRBV9, the J gene TRBJ1-1; D not certain. V lost 0 bases, J lost 6 bases, and 12 bases lay in between. The CDR3 length is 14 residues. The germline gives CDR1 SGDLS, CDR2 YYNGEE. For the CDR3, the DNA is TGTGCCAGCAGCGTAGGAGCGGGAGTACCTGAAGCTTTCTTT. Translating it yields CASSVGAGVPEAFF.

This clonotype was picked up a small number of times. This sequence joins TRBV7-7 and TRBJ2-5; the match to TRBD1 covers 9 bases. Germline-derived CDR1 and CDR2 are SSHAT and FNYEAQ (reference sequence). This CDR3 is built from 14 residues. Trimming removed 2 bases from V and 5 bases from J; junction bases left unmatched: 3. The CDR3, as DNA: TGTGCCAGCAGCTTATTGACAGGGGGTGAGACCCAGTACTTC. Its translation: CASSLLTGGETQYF.

The chain has TRBV5-6 and TRBJ2-5, with D maybe TRBD2 (6 bases). Germline V gene sequence: CDR1 SGHDT, CDR2 YYEEEE. V lost 3 bases, J lost 5 bases, and 11 bases lay in between. The CDR3 length is 13 residues. CDR3 bases: TGTGCCAGCAGCTCCGGGGGAGGTGAGACCCAGTACTTC. Translation: CASSSGGGETQYF.